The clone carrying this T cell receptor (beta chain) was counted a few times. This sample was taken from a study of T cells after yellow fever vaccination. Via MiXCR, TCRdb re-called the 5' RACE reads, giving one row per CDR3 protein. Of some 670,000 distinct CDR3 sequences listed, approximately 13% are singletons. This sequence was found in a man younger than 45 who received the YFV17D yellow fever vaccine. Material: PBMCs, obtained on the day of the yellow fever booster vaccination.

The CDR3 DNA sequence: TGTGCCAGCAGCTTAGCAAATCAGGGAGCGAGTCTGGACTCTGCCTACAATGAGCAGTTCTTC. Its translation is CASSLANQGASLDSAYNEQFF. This chain links TRBV7-2 with TRBJ2-1; TRBD1 or TRBD2 may be the D gene (5 bases each). V gave up 0 bases and J gave up 2 bases, with 26 bases separating them. Per the germline V gene, CDR1 is SGHTA and CDR2 is FQGNSA. The CDR3 contains 21 residues.